What follows are 30 T cell receptor beta chains derived from one specimen sequenced in a study of cytomegalovirus exposure and HLA in healthy donors. This PCR relied on a set of 60 Vbeta primers and 13 Jbeta primers. Profiled with immunoSEQ multiplex PCR; TCRdb holds only in-frame clones, not every one. This sample has about 130,000 clones, with about 79% found just once. The source material was PBMCs. These receptors were collected from a woman aged 50 to 60 in good health and CMV-seronegative.

The chain is built from TRBV28 and TRBJ2-2; the match to TRBD2 covers 15 bases. The CDR3 loop spans 17 amino acids. Unmatched junction bases numbered 5, after V lost 5 bases and J lost 4 bases. CDR1 and CDR2 from the germline V gene are MDHEN and SYDVKM. CDR3 in amino acids: CASSPGLAGGITGELFF. CDR3 coding DNA: TGTGCCAGCAGTCCGGGACTAGCGGGAGGTATCACCGGGGAGCTGTTTTTT.

V usage is TRBV6-4 and J usage is TRBJ2-1; TRBD2 matches 11 bases. J gave up 5 bases and V 4 bases, and 7 bases lay outside the gene matches. CDR1 is MRHNA, CDR2 SNTAGT, per germline. This CDR3 contains 16 residues. The CDR3 loop is CASSALPGLADNEQFF. The CDR3 DNA reads TGTGCCAGCAGTGCCCTACCGGGACTAGCGGACAATGAGCAGTTCTTC.

V is TRBV5-1 and J is TRBJ2-1; 10 bases are a match to TRBD2. This CDR3 has 16 amino acids. The V gene end was trimmed by 0 bases and the J gene end by 5 bases; junction bases not matched to a gene: 5. Germline V gene lookup returns CDR1 SGHRS and CDR2 YFSETQ. The CDR3 loop is CASSLALAGQNNEQFF. The CDR3 coding sequence is TGCGCCAGCAGCTTGGCACTAGCGGGGCAAAACAATGAGCAGTTCTTC.

The J gene is TRBJ1-1, the V gene TRBV6-5; TRBD1 agrees at 7 bases. J lost 6 bases, V lost 1 base, and 2 bases had no gene match. The CDR3 loop spans 13 amino acids. CDR1 and CDR2 (germline): MNHEY, SVGAGI. This chain's CDR3 is CASSYLGQSEAFF. The CDR3 region has the DNA TGTGCCAGCAGTTACTTGGGACAGTCTGAAGCTTTCTTT.

Concerning this clone: Germline and junction disagree at one end, which may indicate a read error. This rearrangement joins TRBV7-9 to TRBJ2-7; D possibly corresponds to TRBD1 (6 bases). The CDR3 spans 15 residues. Germline assignment: CDR1 SEHNR and CDR2 FQNEAQ (reference sequence). CDR3 region: CASSMIQGSSYKQYF. In DNA, the CDR3 is TGTGCCAGCAGCATGATCCAGGGGAGCTCCTACAAGCAGTACTTC.

V gene TRBV5-6 combines with J gene TRBJ1-1; TRBD1 might be the D (5 bases). Germline V gene data show CDR1 as SGHDT and CDR2 as YYEEEE. Trimming pared 0 bases from V and 0 bases from J, leaving 12 bases between. The CDR3 has 16 amino acids. The CDR3 is CASSLVTAQMNTEAFF. CDR3 bases: TGTGCCAGCAGCTTGGTGACAGCCCAGATGAACACTGAAGCTTTCTTT.

The chain has TRBV28 and TRBJ2-5; a possible D gene is TRBD1 (5 bases). V lost 6 bases and J 2 bases, leaving 16 bases between the germline ends. The germline V gene encodes CDR1 MDHEN and CDR2 SYDVKM. This CDR3 region has 15 residues. The CDR3 nucleotides are TGTGCCAGCAGATCTCAGGGCAGGTCACAAGAGACCCAGTACTTC. It encodes CASRSQGRSQETQYF.

The rearrangement uses TRBV6-6 and TRBJ2-1; the D gene is possibly TRBD1 (5 bases). Germline CDR1 is MNHNY and CDR2 is SVGAGI (reference sequence). The V gene lost 10 bases and the J gene lost 6 bases, with 22 bases spanning the gap. CDR3 size: 15 residues. CDR3 in DNA: TGTGCCATTTCCTACCGACAGCGAGACTCCAATGAGCAGTTCTTC. It codes for CAISYRQRDSNEQFF.

A remark on this clone: The sample holds other DNA sequences that translate to the same CDR3. The chain recombines TRBV2 with TRBJ2-3; possibly TRBD1 for D (6 bases). Germline CDR1 and CDR2: SNHLY and FYNNEI. Trimming removed 5 bases at V and 6 bases at J, with 6 bases between. CDR3 length: 11 residues. The chain's CDR3 is CASSQGDTQYF. The DNA of the CDR3 is TGTGCCAGCAGTCAGGGGGATACGCAGTATTTT.

This clone appeared a few times. This sequence joins TRBV4-3 and TRBJ1-4; D is perhaps TRBD1 (6 bases). V was shortened by 3 bases and J by 3 bases, with 14 bases between the two germline ends. The CDR3 loop spans 16 amino acids. From germline, CDR1 is LGHNA and CDR2 YSLEER. The CDR3 DNA reads as TGCGCCAGCAGCCAGGCCCCAGGGGTAGCTAATGAAAAACTGTTTTTT. This sequence encodes CASSQAPGVANEKLFF.

About this clone itself: Additional DNA sequences in this sample encode the identical CDR3. This chain joins TRBV28 and TRBJ2-3; unclear D gene. Germline V gene data show CDR1 as MDHEN and CDR2 as SYDVKM. V lost 2 bases to trimming and J lost 6 bases, with 3 bases between them. The CDR3 loop spans 11 amino acids. Here the CDR3 reads CASSLADTQYF. In DNA form, the CDR3 reads TGTGCCAGCAGTTTAGCGGATACGCAGTATTTT.

V gene TRBV6-6 combines with J gene TRBJ2-4, with 8 bases that match TRBD2. V was clipped by 10 bases and J by 6 bases; unmatched bases: 14. CDR1 and CDR2 from the germline V gene are MNHNY and SVGAGI (reference sequence). CDR3 length: 15 amino acids. The CDR3 DNA sequence: TGTGCCACAACCTTCAGAGCGGGAGAGGGAAACATTCAGTACTTC. Translating gives CATTFRAGEGNIQYF.

The CDR3, as DNA: TGTGCCAGCAGCAAGGGGACTAGCGGGAGGACTCACGAGCAGTACTTC. It is translated as CASSKGTSGRTHEQYF. The chain joins TRBV7-2 to TRBJ2-7; 15 nucleotides match TRBD2. Germline lookup yields CDR1 SGHTA and CDR2 FQGNSA. CDR3 length equals 16 residues. With 5 bases clipped from V and 5 bases from J, the junction kept 7 bases outside the gene matches. Using reference TRBV7-2 and TRBJ2-7 for the parts outside the CDR3, the full variable domain is GAGVSQSPSNKVTEKGKDVELRCDPISGHTALYWYRQSLGQGLEFLIYFQGNSAPDKSGLPSDRFSAERTGGSVSTLTIQRTQQEDSAVYLCASSKGTSGRTHEQYFGPGTRLTVT.

Of note for this clone: Compared with germline, one end of the junction differs, possibly owing to a read error. The chain combines TRBV7-3 with TRBJ1-1, with 7 bases aligning to TRBD1. In germline, CDR1 is SGHTA, CDR2 FQGTGA. The CDR3 loop spans 13 amino acids. The CDR3 coding sequence is TGTGCCAGCAGCCCCGTTGGCCAGGGACAGCCGGAGTTT. It specifies CASSPVGQGQPEF. Filled out from reference TRBV7-3 and TRBJ1-1, the complete variable domain reads GAGVSQTPSNKVTEKGKYVELRCDPISGHTALYWYRQSLGQGPEFLIYFQGTGAADDSGLPNDRFFAVRPEGSVSTLKIQRTERGDSAVYLCASSPVGQGQPEFGQGTRLTVV.

The chain joins TRBV5-1 to TRBJ2-1, with D hard to call. This CDR3 comprises 15 residues. Looked up from germline, CDR1 is SGHRS and CDR2 is YFSETQ. V lost 5 bases and J lost 0, with 12 bases in between. CDR3 DNA: TGCGCCAGCAGTTTAAGCGCTAGCTCCTACAATGAGCAGTTCTTC. It is translated as CASSLSASSYNEQFF.

This clone was observed a single time. The chain is built from TRBV4-3 and TRBJ2-5; D is uncertain. The length of the CDR3 is 19 residues. CDR1 is LGHNA, CDR2 YSLEER, per germline. V was clipped by 0 bases and J by 5 bases, with 25 bases between them. DNA of the CDR3: TGCGCCAGCAGCCAAGAGGCCTTGGGTGACTGGAGTGAGTCGGAGACCCAGTACTTC. It yields the protein CASSQEALGDWSESETQYF.

The CDR3 bases are TGTGCCAGCAGCTACCTCTATAACACCGGGGAGCTGTTTTTT. Translated, it gives CASSYLYNTGELFF. The rearrangement uses TRBV7-2 and TRBJ2-2; D remains unclear. Trimming stripped 4 bases from V and 2 bases from J, with 8 bases between. CDR1 and CDR2 from the germline V gene are SGHTA and FQGNSA. The CDR3 runs 14 residues. The full variable domain, with the rest looked up from reference TRBV7-2 and TRBJ2-2, is GAGVSQSPSNKVTEKGKDVELRCDPISGHTALYWYRQSLGQGLEFLIYFQGNSAPDKSGLPSDRFSAERTGGSVSTLTIQRTQQEDSAVYLCASSYLYNTGELFFGEGSRLTVL.

This clone was counted only a few times. The rearrangement joins TRBV7-9 to TRBJ2-3; 7 nucleotides line up with TRBD2. Germline-derived CDR1 and CDR2 are SEHNR and FQNEAQ (reference sequence). Unmatched junction bases numbered 8, after V lost 5 bases and J lost 6 bases. This CDR3 comprises 14 residues. CDR3 sequence reads: CASSPTLAADTQYF. The CDR3 DNA reads TGTGCCAGCAGCCCGACTCTAGCGGCGGATACGCAGTATTTT.

The chain employs TRBV7-3 and TRBJ2-3, with 10 bases identical to TRBD2. CDR1 and CDR2 (germline): SGHTA, FQGTGA. This CDR3 contains 17 residues. With V trimmed by 0 bases and J by 3 bases, 6 bases remained unmatched. CDR3 region: CASSLTGLAGVTDTQYF. In DNA, the CDR3 is TGTGCCAGCAGCTTAACCGGGCTAGCGGGGGTAACAGATACGCAGTATTTT.

The chain recombines TRBV7-9 with TRBJ1-4; 9 bases are shared with TRBD1. The CDR3 has 15 amino acids. Per germline, CDR1 SEHNR and CDR2 FQNEAQ (reference sequence). V was clipped by 8 bases and J by 6 bases; unmatched bases: 10. In nucleotides, the CDR3 is TGTGCCAGCTTCGGCCCGACAGGGGGATATGAAAAACTGTTTTTT. Translating gives CASFGPTGGYEKLFF. The entire variable domain, with the rest obtained from reference TRBV7-9 and TRBJ1-4, is as follows: DTGVSQNPRHKITKRGQNVTFRCDPISEHNRLYWYRQTLGQGPEFLTYFQNEAQLEKSRLLSDRFSAERPKGSFSTLEIQRTEQGDSAMYLCASFGPTGGYEKLFFGSGTQLSVL.

The gene calls are TRBV30 and TRBJ2-6; maybe TRBD2 (5 bases). There are 18 residues in the CDR3. Germline assignment: CDR1 GTSNPN and CDR2 SVGIG (reference sequence). V was trimmed by 2 bases and J by 1 base, leaving 18 bases between them. The CDR3 sequence: CAWSKARGGRSGANVLTF. In nucleotides, the CDR3 is TGTGCCTGGAGTAAGGCACGAGGAGGTAGATCTGGGGCCAACGTCCTGACTTTC.

This clone was seen once. V usage is TRBV7-9 and J usage is TRBJ1-1; TRBD1 matches 7 bases. The CDR3 totals 13 residues. Germline CDR1 is SEHNR and CDR2 is FQNEAQ (reference sequence). With V trimmed by 3 bases and J by 3 bases, 1 base remained unmatched. In DNA, the CDR3 is TGTGCCAGCAGCTTGGGACAGTACACTGAAGCTTTCTTT. Translating it yields CASSLGQYTEAFF.

Only one count was recorded for this clone. This chain joins TRBV28 and TRBJ1-1, with D maybe TRBD1 (6 bases). The CDR3 totals 13 residues. Trimming took off 9 bases at V and 5 bases at J, with 16 bases between the two ends. The germline gives CDR1 MDHEN, CDR2 SYDVKM. The CDR3 DNA reads as TGTGCCAGTTCCCCAGGGGCGGGTACTGAAGCTTTCTTT. Its protein product is CASSPGAGTEAFF. Supplemented by reference TRBV28 and TRBJ1-1, the full variable domain reads DVKVTQSSRYLVKRTGEKVFLECVQDMDHENMFWYRQDPGLGLRLIYFSYDVKMKEKGDIPEGYSVSREKKERFSLILESASTNQTSMYLCASSPGAGTEAFFGQGTRLTVV.

The V call is TRBV7-8, the J call TRBJ2-3; D perhaps matches TRBD2 (5 bases). The V end was cut by 3 bases, the J end by 2 bases, with 15 bases between. In germline, CDR1 is SGHVS, CDR2 FQNEAQ. The CDR3 has 16 amino acids. The CDR3, as DNA: TGTGCCAGCAGCTTCTCTTTGGGAGATCTCACAGATACGCAGTATTTT. It specifies CASSFSLGDLTDTQYF.

This chain joins TRBV7-6 and TRBJ1-2; 12 bases map to TRBD1. CDR1 is SGHVS and CDR2 is FNYEAQ in the germline V gene. The CDR3 is 17 residues long. V trimming: 2 bases; J trimming: 8 bases; junction bases outside the gene matches: 12. In DNA, the CDR3 is TGTGCCAGCAGCTTAATACCCGTGGGACAGGGGGCAGGAGGCTACACCTTC. Its protein is CASSLIPVGQGAGGYTF.

The chain employs TRBV6-1 and TRBJ1-5; no clear D gene. Germline CDR1 is MNHNS and CDR2 is SASEGT. V dropped 4 bases and J dropped 0 bases, with 10 bases sitting between them. This CDR3 has 15 amino acids. This chain's CDR3 is CASSVGSGSNQPQHF. The CDR3 DNA sequence: TGTGCCAGCAGTGTTGGAAGCGGTAGCAATCAGCCCCAGCATTTT.

The V and J genes are TRBV21-1 and TRBJ1-2; the D call in the table, TRBD1, was not verified against the DNA. TRBV21-1 is labeled a pseudogene. CDR3 length: 15 amino acids. CDR3 bases: TGTGCCAGCAGCACATCAGGGGGAGTTAACTATGGCTACACCTTC. Translating it yields CASSTSGGVNYGYTF.

The chain combines TRBV19 with TRBJ1-1, with a weak D call TRBD1 (6 bases). Germline V gives CDR1 LNHDA, CDR2 SQIVND (reference sequence). V lost 4 bases, J lost 1 base, and 13 bases lay in between. CDR3 size: 15 residues. The CDR3 DNA follows: TGTGCCAGTAGTACGGGGCAGGGGCGGAACACTGAAGCTTTCTTT. It encodes CASSTGQGRNTEAFF.

For this clone: At one of its ends the junction is not consistent with the germline gene, which may arise from a read error. The rearrangement links TRBV7-9 to TRBJ1-2; D might be TRBD1 (6 bases). CDR1 is SEHNR and CDR2 is FQNEAQ in the germline V gene (reference sequence). The CDR3 is 17 residues long. The chain's CDR3 is CSSSLIGGKDFNYGYTF. The CDR3 DNA reads as TGTTCCAGCAGCTTAATTGGGGGCAAGGATTTTAACTATGGCTACACCTTC.

The sample holds one count of this clone. The gene calls are TRBV6-6 and TRBJ2-1, with D possibly being TRBD2 (5 bases). Trimming cost V 0 bases and J 4 bases, with 10 bases left between them. Germline V gene data show CDR1 as MNHNY and CDR2 as SVGAGI (reference sequence). The CDR3 sequence is 15 residues long. In nucleotides, the CDR3 is TGTGCCAGCAGTTACTCGGACGGGGTATACAATGAGCAGTTCTTC. Amino acids: CASSYSDGVYNEQFF.